These T cell receptor beta chains were read from a single sample in a study of identical twins. TCRdb recomputed calls from the 5' RACE reads with MiXCR, one row per CDR3 protein. The sample comprises roughly 240,000 distinct CDR3 sequences, approximately 7.9% of which are singletons, and over 5% rests with the top ten. These same records also appear under a second study, on yellow fever vaccine responses in identical twins.

The material sequenced was CD8+ T cells sorted from blood. The receptor source for this set is a woman in her late teens or twenties in good health. Each CDR3 is given with its conserved first and last residue. Fields, in order: clone size, J gene, D gene, V gene, CDR3 protein. D genes are given only for firm matches. Clone size is given for some rows only: seen once, a few or many times, or a class if the clone is expanded.

>few|TRBJ1-5|TRBD1|TRBV11-3
CASSLAGGPGQPQHF
>.|TRBJ2-3|TRBD1|TRBV7-2
CTCSLRVLLDRGRSDTQYF
>many|TRBJ2-7|.|TRBV7-8
CASSSAARQLSEQYF
>few|TRBJ2-1|.|TRBV12-3/TRBV12-4
CASSTAGQQYNEQFF
>.|TRBJ1-1|.|TRBV20-1
CSAETGRMGDTEAFF
>many|TRBJ1-1|TRBD1|TRBV5-1
CASSRTGGFAEAFF
>few|TRBJ2-7|.|TRBV11-2
CASSSGDEQYF
>.|TRBJ2-3|.|TRBV7-9
CASSSDVSTDTQYF
>.|TRBJ1-1|TRBD1|TRBV20-1
CSARGQMNTEAFF
>few|TRBJ2-7|TRBD2|TRBV10-3
CATLAGGGEQYF
>.|TRBJ1-5|TRBD1|TRBV4-2
CASSQEQGGNQPQHF
>few|TRBJ1-4|.|TRBV11-2
CASSREFVTNEKLFF
>many|TRBJ1-1|.|TRBV7-9
CASSLRWGEPNTEAFF
>few|TRBJ2-2|.|TRBV7-9
CASFGLPNTGELFF